The 30 T cell receptor beta chains listed next were all sequenced from one sample in a study of PD-L1 blockade in urothelial cancer. Repertoires were generated with immunoSEQ multiplex PCR, while TCRdb's copy carries only in-frame clones and drops some. This sample carries 70,000 or so clones, 80% to 90% of them seen once, and the ten largest clones take roughly 4.5%. This material consisted of PBMCs, taken around atezolizumab (anti-PD-L1) treatment. These receptor sequences come from a man between 65 and 79 years old with urothelial cancer.

The chain joins TRBV6-5 to TRBJ1-2; 10 bases line up with TRBD1. There are 13 residues in the CDR3. In germline, CDR1 is MNHEY, CDR2 SVGAGI. V gave up 6 bases and J gave up 7 bases; unmatched junction bases: 5. DNA of the CDR3: TGTGCCAGCAGACGCCGGGACAGGGGTGGCTACACCTTC. Protein product: CASRRRDRGGYTF.

The V call is TRBV15, the J call TRBJ1-2; D is ambiguous. The CDR3 spans 13 residues. The ends were cut back, 5 bases at V and 3 bases at J, with 10 bases in the middle. Germline CDR1 LNHNV, CDR2 YYDKDF (reference sequence). CDR3: CATSLNGDYGYTF. The CDR3 nucleotides read TGTGCCACCAGCCTTAACGGGGACTATGGCTACACCTTC. Filled out from reference TRBV15 and TRBJ1-2, the complete variable domain reads DAMVIQNPRYQVTQFGKPVTLSCSQTLNHNVMYWYQQKSSQAPKLLFHYYDKDFNNEADTPDNFQSRRPNTSFCFLDIRSPGLGDTAMYLCATSLNGDYGYTFGSGTRLTVV.

The V and J genes are TRBV11-2 and TRBJ2-2; 7 nucleotides align to TRBD2. From germline, CDR1 is SGHAT and CDR2 FQNNGV. The ends lost 6 bases at V and 3 bases at J; junction bases unmatched: 7. CDR3 size: 15 residues. The CDR3 DNA follows: TGTGCCAGCAGGCCCGGGACTACTTACACCGGGGAGCTGTTTTTT. The encoded protein is CASRPGTTYTGELFF. Combining the CDR3 with reference TRBV11-2 and TRBJ2-2 gives the whole variable domain EAGVAQSPRYKIIEKRQSVAFWCNPISGHATLYWYQQILGQGPKLLIQFQNNGVVDDSQLPKDRFSAERLKGVDSTLKIQPAKLEDSAVYLCASRPGTTYTGELFFGEGSRLTVL.

The J gene is TRBJ1-5, the V gene TRBV11-2; maybe TRBD1 (6 bases). Between the trimmed V and J ends, which lost 5 bases and 2 bases, there was a span of 13 bases. Germline loops: CDR1 SGHAT, CDR2 FQNNGV. This CDR3 contains 15 residues. CDR3 nucleotides: TGTGCCAGCAGCGCGGGGGCAGGGGGCAATCAGCCCCAGCATTTT. Amino acids: CASSAGAGGNQPQHF.

This chain joins TRBV27 and TRBJ2-7; TRBD1 might be the D (6 bases). Germline CDR1 and CDR2: MNHEY and SMNVEV (reference sequence). This CDR3 spans 15 amino acids. V dropped 0 bases and J dropped 2 bases, with 11 bases sitting between them. CDR3 region: CASSLSLTGTYEQYF. DNA of the CDR3: TGTGCCAGCAGTTTATCCCTGACAGGCACCTACGAGCAGTACTTC.

The CDR3 spells CASSSYPTGLSNQPQHF. CDR3 DNA sequence: TGTGCCAGCAGTTCCTACCCGACAGGGTTGAGCAATCAGCCCCAGCATTTT. V gene TRBV28 combines with J gene TRBJ1-5, with 7 bases matching TRBD1. This CDR3 has 17 amino acids. V lost 4 bases to trimming and J lost 1 base; unmatched junction nucleotides: 10. Germline CDR1 is MDHEN and CDR2 is SYDVKM. The whole variable domain, remainder taken from reference TRBV28 and TRBJ1-5, is DVKVTQSSRYLVKRTGEKVFLECVQDMDHENMFWYRQDPGLGLRLIYFSYDVKMKEKGDIPEGYSVSREKKERFSLILESASTNQTSMYLCASSSYPTGLSNQPQHFGDGTRLSIL.

The V and J genes are TRBV5-6 and TRBJ2-7; TRBD1 might be the D (6 bases). V lost 1 base and J lost 6, with 11 bases in between. The CDR3 length is 13 residues. Germline loops: CDR1 SGHDT, CDR2 YYEEEE. Written as DNA, the CDR3 is TGTGCCAGCAGCTTGTCGGTAGGGGGCGAGCAGTACTTC. This codes for CASSLSVGGEQYF.

The chain carries TRBV27 and TRBJ2-7, with D hard to call. Germline V gene data show CDR1 as MNHEY and CDR2 as SMNVEV (reference sequence). The CDR3 totals 15 residues. The germline V and J ends were trimmed by 0 bases and 3 bases, with 12 bases remaining between them. The CDR3 DNA is TGTGCCAGCAGTTTATCGTTTCTACCCGGCTACGAGCAGTACTTC. As protein: CASSLSFLPGYEQYF.

This rearrangement joins TRBV9 to TRBJ2-1, with 9 bases that match TRBD2. V trimming: 4 bases; J trimming: 2 bases; junction bases outside the gene matches: 4. Per the germline V gene, CDR1 is SGDLS and CDR2 is YYNGEE. CDR3 length: 15 residues. The CDR3 coding sequence is TGTGCCAGCAGCCCCCGGACTAGCGCCTACAATGAGCAGTTCTTC. This sequence encodes CASSPRTSAYNEQFF.

This chain uses TRBV5-6 with TRBJ2-7; D is uncertain. Trimming took 2 bases from V and 2 from J, leaving 14 bases between them. The germline CDR1 and CDR2 sequences are SGHDT and YYEEEE. The CDR3 has 15 residues. CDR3 protein: CASSLGPTGAYEQYF. The CDR3 DNA follows: TGTGCCAGCAGCTTAGGTCCTACCGGAGCCTACGAGCAGTACTTC. The full variable domain, its missing parts supplied by reference TRBV5-6 and TRBJ2-7, is DAGVTQSPTHLIKTRGQQVTLRCSPKSGHDTVSWYQQALGQGPQFIFQYYEEEERQRGNFPDRFSGHQFPNYSSELNVNALLLGDSALYLCASSLGPTGAYEQYFGPGTRLTVT.

The J gene is TRBJ1-3, the V gene TRBV9, with TRBD1 matching 8 bases. Per germline, CDR1 SGDLS and CDR2 YYNGEE. The CDR3 length is 16 residues. J gave up 4 bases and V 2 bases, and 8 bases lay outside the gene matches. The CDR3 nucleotides read TGTGCCAGCAGCGTTGGACAGGGAGGCTCCGGAAACACCATATATTTT. It is translated as CASSVGQGGSGNTIYF.

The chain is built from TRBV18 and TRBJ2-1; 7 bases match TRBD2. The ends lost 2 bases at V and 9 bases at J; junction bases unmatched: 10. This CDR3 comprises 15 residues. CDR1 is KGHSH, CDR2 LQKENI, per germline. CDR3 region: CASSPTGFGGSEQFF. DNA of the CDR3: TGTGCCAGCTCACCAACCGGGTTCGGCGGGAGTGAGCAGTTCTTC.

With regard to this clone: Other DNA sequences in this specimen translate into the identical CDR3. V usage is TRBV5-6 and J usage is TRBJ2-4; TRBD1 might be the D (6 bases). Germline V gives CDR1 SGHDT, CDR2 YYEEEE. The V and J ends lost 2 bases and 7 bases respectively, with 13 bases between them. This CDR3 spans 14 amino acids. The CDR3, as DNA: TGTGCCAGCAGCTTAGGGTCCCAGGGGAACATTCAGTACTTC. Its protein product is CASSLGSQGNIQYF.

The chain carries TRBV28 and TRBJ1-3, with D possibly being TRBD1 (6 bases). Trimming took 5 bases from V and 4 from J, leaving 18 bases between them. The CDR3 runs to 16 residues. Germline V lookup: CDR1 MDHEN, CDR2 SYDVKM. CDR3 protein: CASSLPQQGRGNTIYF. The CDR3 coding sequence is TGTGCCAGCAGTCTACCTCAACAGGGTAGGGGAAACACCATATATTTT.

The V and J genes are TRBV7-8 and TRBJ1-1, with D tentatively TRBD1 (6 bases). The CDR3 has 16 residues. V was clipped by 1 base and J by 5 bases, with 17 bases between them. The germline V gene encodes CDR1 SGHVS and CDR2 FQNEAQ. The CDR3 sequence is CASSLVQQGGWTEAFF. In nucleotides, the CDR3 is TGTGCCAGCAGCTTAGTTCAACAGGGCGGATGGACTGAAGCTTTCTTT.

The chain is built from TRBV11-2 and TRBJ2-3; tentative D call: TRBD2 (6 bases). The germline V gene has CDR1 SGHAT and CDR2 FQNNGV. Trimming took off 6 bases at V and 0 bases at J, with 10 bases between the two ends. This CDR3 spans 14 amino acids. CDR3 in amino acids: CASRRERSTDTQYF. The CDR3 DNA follows: TGTGCCAGCAGACGGGAGCGTAGCACAGATACGCAGTATTTT.

V and J are TRBV2 and TRBJ2-4; D is unresolved. This CDR3 comprises 15 residues. Germline V gene sequence: CDR1 SNHLY, CDR2 FYNNEI. V was trimmed by 4 bases and J by 8 bases, leaving 18 bases between them. The chain's CDR3 is CASSASLVQLDIQYF. DNA of the CDR3: TGTGCCAGCAGTGCTTCGCTAGTCCAGTTAGACATTCAGTACTTC.

CDR3 protein: CASKPGLLSSYEQYF. CDR3 sequence (DNA): TGTGCCAGCAAGCCGGGACTACTGAGCTCCTACGAGCAGTACTTC. The gene calls are TRBV28 and TRBJ2-7; 7 bases match TRBD2. The V gene's germline CDR1 is MDHEN and CDR2 SYDVKM. There are 15 residues in the CDR3. V trimming: 7 bases; J trimming: 0 bases; junction bases outside the gene matches: 9.

The chain links TRBV6-1 to TRBJ2-3; the D is unclear. The CDR3 is 15 amino acids. Germline CDR1 and CDR2: MNHNS and SASEGT. V gave up 6 bases and J gave up 1 base, with 14 bases separating them. CDR3 protein: CASREISSGTDTQYF. The DNA for the CDR3 is TGTGCCAGCAGGGAGATATCCTCGGGCACAGATACGCAGTATTTT.

CDR3 in amino acids: CATSRDGGPGRRYEQYF. DNA for the CDR3: TGTGCCACCAGCAGAGATGGGGGACCCGGGAGGAGATACGAGCAGTACTTC. The gene calls are TRBV15 and TRBJ2-7; 7 nucleotides line up with TRBD2. The CDR3 extends over 17 amino acids. Trimming removed 0 bases from V and 4 bases from J; junction bases left unmatched: 12. Germline lookup yields CDR1 LNHNV and CDR2 YYDKDF (reference sequence).

This clone occurred once. V and J are TRBV6-1 and TRBJ2-1, with 9 bases lining up with TRBD1. Trimming took 0 bases from V and 7 from J; bases not matched to a gene: 7. The CDR3 has 16 residues. From germline, CDR1 is MNHNS and CDR2 SASEGT. CDR3 nucleotide sequence: TGTGCCAGCAGTGAAGCGCTGGGACAGGGATTAAATGAGCAGTTCTTC. Its protein product is CASSEALGQGLNEQFF.

This clone was found once. This chain links TRBV28 with TRBJ2-7; TRBD2 matches 7 bases. The CDR3 is 16 amino acids. V was pared by 5 bases and J by 5 bases, with 15 bases of the junction left unmatched. Germline loops: CDR1 MDHEN, CDR2 SYDVKM. The CDR3 spells CASSITSEGRVNEQYF. CDR3 nucleotide sequence: TGTGCCAGCAGTATCACTAGCGAAGGCCGAGTAAACGAGCAGTACTTC.

The V and J genes are TRBV7-3 and TRBJ2-7; the D gene is possibly TRBD1 (8 bases). Germline CDR1 SGHTA, CDR2 FQGTGA. The CDR3 runs 16 residues. V was trimmed by 5 bases and J by 3 bases, leaving 20 bases between them. The CDR3 nucleotides are TGTGCCAGCAGCCAAGGGGGGGCAGGGGGCGACTACGAGCAGTACTTC. This encodes CASSQGGAGGDYEQYF.

The chain recombines TRBV2 with TRBJ1-3; 11 positions match TRBD1. Trimming at V came to 10 bases and at J to 7 bases, leaving 9 bases not matched to a gene. Per germline, CDR1 SNHLY and CDR2 FYNNEI. The CDR3 is 14 amino acids. The CDR3 protein is CATDPGQGGNTIYF. The CDR3 nucleotides are TGTGCCACCGACCCGGGACAGGGGGGGAACACCATATATTTT.

The chain joins TRBV14 to TRBJ2-7; no clear D. The germline V gene encodes CDR1 SGHDN and CDR2 FVKESK. The CDR3 consists of 15 residues. V lost 1 base and J 5 bases, leaving 15 bases between the germline ends. This chain's CDR3 is CASSQGQRSVHEQYF. Here the CDR3 DNA reads TGTGCCAGCAGCCAAGGGCAGCGTTCGGTCCACGAGCAGTACTTC.

This chain uses TRBV28 with TRBJ1-5; unclear D gene. The CDR3 contains 16 residues. V was clipped by 3 bases and J by 2 bases, with 14 bases between them. Germline lookup yields CDR1 MDHEN and CDR2 SYDVKM. CDR3 protein: CASSFGFSQGNQPQHF. CDR3 sequence (DNA): TGTGCCAGCAGTTTCGGCTTCAGTCAGGGCAATCAGCCCCAGCATTTT.

V usage is TRBV27 and J usage is TRBJ2-7; D perhaps matches TRBD1 (6 bases). Germline V gives CDR1 MNHEY, CDR2 SMNVEV (reference sequence). The CDR3 length is 13 residues. Trimming removed 5 bases from V and 2 bases from J, with 10 bases in between. The CDR3 DNA follows: TGTGCCAGCAGTAAGCCAGGGGCCTACGAGCAGTACTTC. Its protein is CASSKPGAYEQYF.

The CDR3 reads CASSPLIAGFTDTQYF. In nucleotides, the CDR3 is TGTGCCAGCAGCCCCTTGATAGCGGGATTCACAGATACGCAGTATTTT. The V gene is TRBV4-2, the J gene TRBJ2-3, with 8 bases fitting TRBD2. The CDR3 covers 16 residues. V shed 4 bases, J shed 2 bases, and the junction held 8 bases outside the gene matches. CDR1 LGHNA and CDR2 YNFKEQ come from the germline V gene.

The rearrangement joins TRBV27 to TRBJ1-1; 8 nucleotides line up with TRBD1. Trimming removed 5 bases from V and 5 bases from J; junction bases left unmatched: 7. This CDR3 region has 14 residues. In germline, CDR1 is MNHEY, CDR2 SMNVEV (reference sequence). The CDR3 sequence is CASSLDRARTEAFF. Written as DNA, the CDR3 is TGTGCCAGCAGTCTGGACAGGGCGAGAACTGAAGCTTTCTTT.

The chain recombines TRBV29-1 with TRBJ2-7; 9 nucleotides align to TRBD2. The V segment lost 5 bases and the J segment 8 bases; nucleotides outside the gene matches: 10. The CDR3 extends over 13 amino acids. Germline V gives CDR1 SQVTM, CDR2 ANQGSEA. CDR3 DNA sequence: TGCAGCGTTTCTAGCGGGACCCTCGGAAAGCAGTACTTC. Protein product: CSVSSGTLGKQYF.